The rows below give T cell receptor beta chains drawn from one sample of a study of blood T cell repertoires in COVID-19. Data came from immunoSEQ multiplex PCR; TCRdb stores just in-frame clones and leaves some out. The repertoire includes under 200,000 clones, more than 75% of them detected once, and less than 9.5% sits in the top ten. Sequenced material: peripheral blood. Source of these receptors: a woman aged 60-75 years with COVID-19, enrolled during active disease. Each CDR3 is given with its conserved first and last residue. Fields, in order: J gene, clone size, D gene, V gene, CDR3 protein, CDR3 DNA. D genes are given only for firm matches. Clone size appears in some rows only: once, few, many, or a class for an expanded clone.

J: TRBJ2-1; size: -; D: -; V: TRBV19; CDR3: CASNSNRAGNEQFF; DNA: TGTGCCAGTAACTCTAACAGGGCGGGCAATGAGCAGTTCTTC
J: TRBJ1-4; size: once; D: -; V: TRBV18; CDR3: CASSREGTNEKLFF; DNA: TGTGCCAGCTCGCGGGAAGGAACTAATGAAAAACTGTTTTTT
J: TRBJ2-1; size: -; D: -; V: TRBV27; CDR3: CASSLAGADGEQFF; DNA: TGTGCCAGCAGTTTAGCGGGGGCCGACGGCGAGCAGTTCTTC
J: TRBJ1-4; size: -; D: TRBD1; V: TRBV29-1; CDR3: CSVAGGTNEKLFF; DNA: TGCAGCGTTGCAGGGGGGACTAATGAAAAACTGTTTTTT
J: TRBJ1-4; size: -; D: TRBD1; V: TRBV24-1; CDR3: CATSDSGQGGEKLFF; DNA: TGTGCCACCAGTGACTCGGGACAGGGAGGTGAAAAACTGTTTTTT
J: TRBJ2-7; size: -; D: TRBD1; V: TRBV28; CDR3: CASSLSLQGLAPYEQYF; DNA: TGTGCCAGCAGTTTATCCTTACAGGGGTTGGCTCCTTACGAGCAGTACTTC
J: TRBJ1-4; size: -; D: TRBD1; V: TRBV5-1; CDR3: CASSRTGEGEKLFF; DNA: TGCGCCAGCAGCAGGACAGGGGAGGGAGAAAAACTGTTTTTT
J: TRBJ2-1; size: once; D: -; V: TRBV19; CDR3: CASTRLGGYNEQFF; DNA: TGTGCCAGTACCCGACTAGGAGGGTACAATGAGCAGTTCTTC
J: TRBJ1-5; size: once; D: -; V: TRBV19; CDR3: CASSFTATQRDQPQHF; DNA: TGTGCCAGTAGTTTCACCGCTACTCAGCGCGATCAGCCCCAGCATTTT
J: TRBJ1-1; size: -; D: -; V: TRBV6-2/TRBV6-3; CDR3: CASSYPGMQAFF; DNA: TGTGCCAGCAGTTACCCGGGGATGCAGGCTTTCTTT
J: TRBJ1-2; size: -; D: TRBD1; V: TRBV24-1; CDR3: CATSDPPGQGAGYTF; DNA: TGTGCCACCAGTGACCCACCGGGACAGGGGGCTGGCTACACCTTC
J: TRBJ2-4; size: -; D: TRBD2; V: TRBV20-1; CDR3: CSASLLAGGPAKNIQYF; DNA: TGCAGTGCTAGTTTACTAGCGGGTGGCCCGGCCAAAAACATTCAGTACTTC
J: TRBJ2-3; size: -; D: -; V: TRBV3-1/TRBV3-2; CDR3: CASSGAGQATDTQYF; DNA: TGTGCCAGCAGCGGAGCGGGACAGGCAACAGATACGCAGTATTTT
J: TRBJ2-5; size: -; D: TRBD2; V: TRBV3-1/TRBV3-2; CDR3: CASSLLAGGGETQYF; DNA: TGTGCCAGCAGCCTCCTAGCGGGGGGGGGTGAGACCCAGTACTTC
J: TRBJ1-5; size: -; D: TRBD1; V: TRBV2; CDR3: CASSGQNQPQHF; DNA: TGTGCCAGCTCGGGACAGAATCAGCCCCAGCATTTT
J: TRBJ2-1; size: once; D: -; V: TRBV3-1/TRBV3-2; CDR3: CASSLMLVGTTTGHYNEQFF; DNA: TGTGCCAGCAGCTTAATGCTAGTTGGGACTACTACAGGGCACTACAATGAGCAGTTCTTC
J: TRBJ1-4; size: -; D: -; V: TRBV19; CDR3: CASSIKGVAKALFF; DNA: TGTGCCAGTAGTATCAAGGGGGTAGCTAAGGCACTGTTTTTT
J: TRBJ2-6; size: -; D: -; V: TRBV5-1; CDR3: CASSLVGSENVLTF; DNA: TGCGCCAGCAGCTTGGTTGGCAGCGAAAACGTCCTGACTTTC
J: TRBJ2-1; size: -; D: -; V: TRBV7-6; CDR3: CASSSITDEQFF; DNA: TGTGCCAGCAGCTCAATTACAGATGAGCAGTTCTTC
J: TRBJ1-1; size: -; D: -; V: TRBV19; CDR3: CASSIYPGITEAFF; DNA: TGTGCCAGTAGTATCTATCCCGGTATCACTGAAGCTTTCTTT